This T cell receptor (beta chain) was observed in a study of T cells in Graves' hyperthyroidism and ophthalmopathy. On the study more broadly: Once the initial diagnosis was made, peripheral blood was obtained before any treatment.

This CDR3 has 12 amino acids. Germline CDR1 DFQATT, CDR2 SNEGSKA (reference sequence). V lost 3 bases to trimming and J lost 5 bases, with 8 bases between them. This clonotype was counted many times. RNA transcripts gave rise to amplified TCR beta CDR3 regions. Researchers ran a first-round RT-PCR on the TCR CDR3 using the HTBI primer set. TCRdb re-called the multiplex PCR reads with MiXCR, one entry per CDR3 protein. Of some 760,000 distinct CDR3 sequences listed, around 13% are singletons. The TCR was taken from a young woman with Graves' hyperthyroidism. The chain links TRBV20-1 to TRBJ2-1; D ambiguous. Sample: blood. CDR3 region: CSASEKDNEQFF. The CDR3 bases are TGCAGTGCTAGCGAGAAGGACAATGAGCAGTTCTTC.